This T cell receptor (beta chain) was observed in a study of shared clonotypes between healthy human individuals. Overall study findings and caveats: Even with large depth, rarefaction showed that sorted-subset sequencing was incomplete.

A remark on this clone: Its antigen is not identified.

Profiled with immunoSEQ multiplex PCR; TCRdb holds only in-frame clones, not every one. The repertoire holds roughly 86,000 clones, with about 70% as singletons. Germline lookup yields CDR1 LNHNV and CDR2 YYDKDF (reference sequence). Trimming removed 0 bases from V and 6 bases from J, with 12 bases in between. CDR3 length: 14 residues. The rearrangement joins TRBV15 to TRBJ2-7; D possibly corresponds to TRBD1 (5 bases). The receptor was isolated from a man between 25 and 39 years old in good health. Material: memory CD8+ T cells sorted from blood. Subset noted: CD45RO+ cells pooled with CCR7-negative TemRA cells. The CDR3 here is CATSRDDSTLEQYF. CDR3 DNA sequence: TGTGCCACCAGCAGAGATGACAGTACTCTCGAGCAGTACTTC.